The 17 T cell receptor beta chains listed next were all sequenced from one sample in a study of regulatory T cells in long-lasting Graves disease. The time point denotes: newly diagnosed GD, antithyroid drugs for less than 3 months. Extracted PBMC RNA gave rise to the TCR library. Both iRepertoire HTBI primers and Arm-PCR of CDR3 regions were used to build the TCR beta libraries. One entry per CDR3 protein results from TCRdb running MiXCR on the multiplex PCR reads. The table lists hundreds of thousands of distinct CDR3 sequences, 15% to 20% of them singletons, with about 10% in the top ten. These same data were also listed under a study on T cells in Graves' hyperthyroidism and ophthalmopathy.

The source material was peripheral blood mononuclear cells (PBMCs), sampled at new diagnosis, from a patient treated with antithyroid drugs. Receptors were obtained from a young woman with Graves disease.

This clonotype was observed at least ten times. CDR3 bases: TGTGCCATCAGCCCGACAGGGAACACCGGGGAGCTGTTTTTT. It specifies CAISPTGNTGELFF. This sequence joins TRBV10-3 and TRBJ2-2, with a possible D match to TRBD1 (6 bases). Germline CDR1 is ENHRY and CDR2 is SYGVKD. The CDR3 totals 14 residues. The V end was cut by 6 bases, the J end by 1 base, with 9 bases between.

This clonotype was recorded at least ten times. The chain uses TRBV10-3 and TRBJ2-3; D possibly matches TRBD1 or TRBD2 (5 bases each). V lost 0 bases, J lost 11 bases, and 15 bases lay in between. The germline CDR1 and CDR2 sequences are ENHRY and SYGVKD. The CDR3 runs to 14 residues. The CDR3 DNA is TGTGCCATCAGTGAGTCCGGGACCCAGGACCGGCAGTATTTT. Translating it yields CAISESGTQDRQYF.

The rearrangement joins TRBV28 to TRBJ2-2; D call uncertain. Per the germline V gene, CDR1 is MDHEN and CDR2 is SYDVKM. The CDR3 is 15 amino acids. Trimming stripped 3 bases from V and 4 bases from J, with 12 bases between. The chain's CDR3 is CASSFPDTSTGELFF. CDR3 in DNA: TGTGCCAGCAGTTTCCCCGACACGTCCACCGGGGAGCTGTTTTTT.

This clonotype was seen many times. V usage is TRBV5-1 and J usage is TRBJ2-5; no clear D. Per the germline V gene, CDR1 is SGHRS and CDR2 is YFSETQ. The CDR3 totals 17 residues. Trimming left V 0 bases short and J 5 bases short, with 20 bases between. This CDR3 reads CASSLGGVKGRWETQYF. In DNA form, the CDR3 reads TGCGCCAGCAGCTTGGGAGGCGTGAAAGGAAGGTGGGAGACCCAGTACTTC.

This clonotype appeared many times. The chain links TRBV14 to TRBJ1-1; D not resolved. Germline V gene data show CDR1 as SGHDN and CDR2 as FVKESK. The length of the CDR3 is 17 residues. The V end lost 1 base, the J end lost 0 bases, and 15 bases lay between the germline ends. The CDR3 loop reads CASSQVGSGGMNTEAFF. The CDR3 nucleotides read TGTGCCAGCAGCCAAGTCGGCTCTGGAGGGATGAACACTGAAGCTTTCTTT.

The J gene is TRBJ1-1, the V gene TRBV5-4; no definite D call. Germline V gene sequence: CDR1 SGHNT, CDR2 YYREEE (reference sequence). Trimming took off 2 bases at V and 7 bases at J, with 9 bases between the two ends. This CDR3 spans 12 amino acids. The CDR3 DNA follows: TGTGCCAGCAGCTTTTTAGAGAGTGAAGCTTTCTTT. As protein: CASSFLESEAFF.

Many counts were recorded for this clonotype. V is TRBV28 and J is TRBJ2-1; D may be TRBD1 (6 bases). This CDR3 is 16 amino acids long. V lost 4 bases, J lost 1 base, and 14 bases lay in between. Germline CDR1 is MDHEN and CDR2 is SYDVKM. In nucleotides, the CDR3 is TGTGCCAGCAGTTCAGGGGTGCAAGGGTCCTACAATGAGCAGTTCTTC. Protein product: CASSSGVQGSYNEQFF.

At least ten counts were recorded for this clonotype. This chain links TRBV28 with TRBJ1-5, with D possibly matching TRBD1 (6 bases). This CDR3 comprises 15 residues. Germline CDR1 is MDHEN and CDR2 is SYDVKM. V lost 6 bases to trimming and J lost 6 bases, with 18 bases between them. The CDR3 is CASSNRDTSFQPQHF. DNA for the CDR3: TGTGCCAGCAGCAACCGGGACACATCTTTTCAGCCCCAGCATTTT.

This clonotype has at least ten counts. The CDR3, as DNA: TGTGCCAGCAGTTACAAGGAAGGGAGGAACACTGAAGCTTTCTTT. Its translation: CASSYKEGRNTEAFF. The V call is TRBV6-5, the J call TRBJ1-1; D is ambiguous. The CDR3 runs to 15 residues. Trimming took 2 bases from V and 1 from J, leaving 11 bases between them. Germline CDR1 is MNHEY and CDR2 is SVGAGI.

This clonotype was recorded many times. The chain combines TRBV5-5 with TRBJ2-1; 7 positions match TRBD2. The CDR3 sequence is 17 residues long. Germline CDR1 reads SGHKS; CDR2 reads YYEKEE (reference sequence). V was clipped by 3 bases and J by 2 bases; unmatched bases: 11. The CDR3 region has the DNA TGTGCCAGCAGCTACCGATCCAGCGGGAATACCTACAATGAGCAGTTCTTC. Translating gives CASSYRSSGNTYNEQFF.

The chain recombines TRBV29-1 with TRBJ2-5, with 9 bases aligning to TRBD2. The tail of the sequence fits TRBJ2-1 better, so the J call may be wrong. The CDR3 extends over 14 amino acids. In germline, CDR1 is SQVTM, CDR2 ANQGSEA. CDR3 DNA sequence: TGCAGCGCCGGGAGACTAGCGGACCAAGAGACCCAGTTCTTC. This encodes CSAGRLADQETQFF.

The chain combines TRBV29-1 with TRBJ2-6, with a weak D call TRBD1 (5 bases). V was trimmed by 6 bases and J by 0 bases, leaving 15 bases between them. Germline loops: CDR1 SQVTM, CDR2 ANQGSEA. This CDR3 is built from 16 residues. This CDR3 is CSVDSPVGSGANVLTF. The CDR3 nucleotides read TGCAGCGTCGACAGCCCGGTGGGCTCTGGGGCCAACGTCCTGACTTTC. The full variable domain, its missing parts supplied by reference TRBV29-1 and TRBJ2-6, is SAVISQKPSRDICQRGTSLTIQCQVDSQVTMMFWYRQQPGQSLTLIATANQGSEATYESGFVIDKFPISRPNLTFSTLTVSNMSPEDSSIYLCSVDSPVGSGANVLTFGAGSRLTVL.

The J gene is TRBJ2-1, the V gene TRBV19; 10 bases agree with TRBD2. Germline values: CDR1 LNHDA, CDR2 SQIVND (reference sequence). The trim removed 6 bases at V and 7 bases at J, leaving 6 bases unmatched. CDR3 size: 14 residues. The CDR3 is CASSASGRPNEQFF. DNA for the CDR3: TGTGCCAGTAGCGCTAGCGGGAGACCGAATGAGCAGTTCTTC.

In this sample, this clonotype turned up many times. The gene calls are TRBV7-9 and TRBJ1-1, with D possibly matching TRBD1 (5 bases). Per the germline V gene, CDR1 is SEHNR and CDR2 is FQNEAQ (reference sequence). The V end was cut by 2 bases, the J end by 6 bases, with 13 bases between. The CDR3 has 14 amino acids. The CDR3 sequence is CASSLPTRGPEAFF. The CDR3 coding sequence is TGTGCCAGCAGCTTACCGACAAGGGGTCCTGAAGCTTTCTTT.

The chain joins TRBV12-3 or TRBV12-4 to TRBJ2-3, with 7 bases aligning to TRBD2. The CDR3 is 11 residues long. V was clipped by 6 bases and J by 7 bases; unmatched bases: 1. The CDR3 DNA sequence: TGTGCCAGCAGGGGGGGGTATACGCAGTATTTT. It is translated as CASRGGYTQYF.

The chain recombines TRBV29-1 with TRBJ2-6, with 7 nucleotides matching TRBD1. V lost 0 bases and J lost 4; bases outside the gene matches: 9. Germline V CDR1 and CDR2: SQVTM, ANQGSEA. CDR3 length: 17 residues. In DNA form, the CDR3 reads TGCAGCGTTGAAGAAAGCCTCACAGGGGCCGGGGCCAACGTCCTGACTTTC. Its protein is CSVEESLTGAGANVLTF. Together with reference TRBV29-1 and TRBJ2-6, the CDR3 gives the full variable domain: SAVISQKPSRDICQRGTSLTIQCQVDSQVTMMFWYRQQPGQSLTLIATANQGSEATYESGFVIDKFPISRPNLTFSTLTVSNMSPEDSSIYLCSVEESLTGAGANVLTFGAGSRLTVL.

The CDR3 nucleotides read TGCGCCAGCAGCTTACTAGGACTAGCTTCCAATGAGCAGTTCTTC. It translates to CASSLLGLASNEQFF. The rearrangement joins TRBV5-1 to TRBJ2-1, with 8 bases fitting TRBD2. With 2 bases clipped from V and 6 bases from J, the junction kept 7 bases outside the gene matches. CDR3 length: 15 amino acids. Germline V lookup: CDR1 SGHRS, CDR2 YFSETQ.